This TCR beta chain emerged from a study of T-cell memory formation after mild COVID-19. About the research overall: Clusters were largely donor specific.

The CDR3 sequence is 15 residues long. Germline CDR1 SGDLS, CDR2 YYNGEE. V lost 0 bases and J lost 1, with 11 bases in between. Via MiXCR, TCRdb re-called the 5' RACE reads, giving one row per CDR3 protein. The sample lists about 160,000 distinct CDR3 sequences, roughly 28% seen once, with around 12% in the top ten. Sequencing used PBMCs or a T cell subset sorted from them (not recorded which). The chain employs TRBV9 and TRBJ2-7; D unclear. This sequence originates from an adult woman who had mild COVID-19 (a few samples of this study predate the infection). Cell type and time point are not known. CDR3 loop: CASSVALDPSYEQYF. For the CDR3, the DNA is TGTGCCAGCAGCGTAGCCCTTGACCCTTCCTACGAGCAGTACTTC.